A selection of T cell receptor beta chains follows, all from one sample in a study of PD-1 blockade in classical Hodgkin lymphoma. Clones were read by immunoSEQ multiplex PCR, and TCRdb kept only the in-frame ones, dropping some. This table has approximately 100,000 clones, 85% to 90% appearing once. This sample comprised peripheral blood mononuclear cells (PBMCs), obtained before the second cycle of nivolumab. The receptors here all came from a human donor with classical Hodgkin lymphoma. The CDR3 runs from the conserved cysteine through the conserved F or W. A D gene is named only where the DNA matches it firmly. Where a row states a size, it is once, few, many or the class of an expanded clone; other rows omit it.

CDR3 DNA: TGTGCCAGCTCGTATCAAAAGGGGGTTAGCAATCAGCCCCAGCATTTT
CDR3 protein: CASSYQKGVSNQPQHF
V gene: TRBV19
clone size: -
J gene: TRBJ1-5
D gene: -

CDR3 DNA: TGTGCCAGCAGCTTAGTTCTAGCGGGGGCTTCTGGCAATGAGCAGTTCTTC
CDR3 protein: CASSLVLAGASGNEQFF
V gene: TRBV7-8
clone size: -
J gene: TRBJ2-1
D gene: TRBD2

CDR3 DNA: TGTGCCAGCAGTCCGGGACAGGGGGCGATCAATGAGCAGTTCTTC
CDR3 protein: CASSPGQGAINEQFF
V gene: TRBV2
clone size: -
J gene: TRBJ2-1
D gene: TRBD1

CDR3 DNA: TGTGCCAGCAGCCTAGCAGGGTACAGCACAGATACGCAGTATTTT
CDR3 protein: CASSLAGYSTDTQYF
V gene: TRBV4-2
clone size: -
J gene: TRBJ2-3
D gene: -

CDR3 DNA: TGTGCCTGGAGTATGTCTGATTCCGAAGGCTACACCTTC
CDR3 protein: CAWSMSDSEGYTF
V gene: TRBV30
clone size: -
J gene: TRBJ1-2
D gene: -

CDR3 DNA: TGTGCCAGCAGTTTAGAGGACACTGAAGCTTTCTTT
CDR3 protein: CASSLEDTEAFF
V gene: TRBV28
clone size: few
J gene: TRBJ1-1
D gene: -

CDR3 DNA: TGCGCCAGCAGTGTCGGGACTCTCTACGAGCAGTACTTC
CDR3 protein: CASSVGTLYEQYF
V gene: TRBV10-2
clone size: -
J gene: TRBJ2-7
D gene: -

CDR3 DNA: TGCGCCAGCAGCCACCAGCTTATCCAAGAGACCCAGTACTTC
CDR3 protein: CASSHQLIQETQYF
V gene: TRBV5-1
clone size: -
J gene: TRBJ2-5
D gene: -

CDR3 DNA: TGTGCCAGTAGTGACCGACAGAGCTGGGACACTGAAGCTTTCTTT
CDR3 protein: CASSDRQSWDTEAFF
V gene: TRBV19
clone size: -
J gene: TRBJ1-1
D gene: -

CDR3 DNA: TGTGCCAGCAGCTTTGGACGGGGCGGGGAGCTGTTTTTT
CDR3 protein: CASSFGRGGELFF
V gene: TRBV5-6
clone size: -
J gene: TRBJ2-2
D gene: -

CDR3 DNA: TGTGCCAGCAGCCCCCTCTGGGTTGCCACTGAAGCTTTCTTT
CDR3 protein: CASSPLWVATEAFF
V gene: TRBV7-6
clone size: -
J gene: TRBJ1-1
D gene: -

CDR3 DNA: TGCAGCGTCAGTGGTGCTGGGGCCAACGTCCTGACTTTC
CDR3 protein: CSVSGAGANVLTF
V gene: TRBV29-1
clone size: -
J gene: TRBJ2-6
D gene: -

CDR3 DNA: TGTGCCAGCACCCCCGGGGGACAGCCCCAGCATTTT
CDR3 protein: CASTPGGQPQHF
V gene: TRBV7-2
clone size: once
J gene: TRBJ1-5
D gene: -

CDR3 DNA: TGTGCCAGCAGCTTCAAAACCCAATACTACGAGCAGTACTTC
CDR3 protein: CASSFKTQYYEQYF
V gene: TRBV7-7
clone size: -
J gene: TRBJ2-7
D gene: -

CDR3 DNA: TGTGCCAGCAGCCTTGGGACGGAAAATAATTCACCCCTCCACTTT
CDR3 protein: CASSLGTENNSPLHF
V gene: TRBV11-3
clone size: -
J gene: TRBJ1-6
D gene: -

CDR3 DNA: TGTGCCAGCAGACTCGAAATAAGAGGAAATGGCTACACCTTC
CDR3 protein: CASRLEIRGNGYTF
V gene: TRBV7-9
clone size: -
J gene: TRBJ1-2
D gene: -

CDR3 DNA: TGTGCCAGCTCAAAGAGCGGGGGAGAAGAGACCCAGTACTTC
CDR3 protein: CASSKSGGEETQYF
V gene: TRBV18
clone size: -
J gene: TRBJ2-5
D gene: TRBD2

CDR3 DNA: TGTGCCATCAGTGAGTCGATAGGGACAGCTAACTATGGCTACACCTTC
CDR3 protein: CAISESIGTANYGYTF
V gene: TRBV10-3
clone size: -
J gene: TRBJ1-2
D gene: TRBD1

CDR3 DNA: TGTGCCTGGGCTGGGGGGAAGACAGGGCCCGGTGAAAAACTGTTTTTT
CDR3 protein: CAWAGGKTGPGEKLFF
V gene: TRBV30
clone size: once
J gene: TRBJ1-4
D gene: TRBD1

CDR3 DNA: TGTGCCAGCAGCCAAGACTTCCGTCTCACAGATACGCAGTATTTT
CDR3 protein: CASSQDFRLTDTQYF
V gene: TRBV4-2
clone size: -
J gene: TRBJ2-3
D gene: -

CDR3 DNA: TGTGCCAGCAGCTTGGGGGGACTCTATGGCTACACCTTC
CDR3 protein: CASSLGGLYGYTF
V gene: TRBV5-4
clone size: -
J gene: TRBJ1-2
D gene: -

CDR3 DNA: TGTGCCATCAGTGAGCGGCAAGAGACCCAGTACTTC
CDR3 protein: CAISERQETQYF
V gene: TRBV10-3
clone size: -
J gene: TRBJ2-5
D gene: -

CDR3 DNA: TGTGCCAGCAGTGACCCTCTGTTGGTCCCCTTGGATTACGAGCAGTACTTC
CDR3 protein: CASSDPLLVPLDYEQYF
V gene: TRBV2
clone size: once
J gene: TRBJ2-7
D gene: -

CDR3 DNA: TGTGCCAGCAGCCACCAGGGGGCTGATGCAGATACGCAGTATTTT
CDR3 protein: CASSHQGADADTQYF
V gene: TRBV7-9
clone size: -
J gene: TRBJ2-3
D gene: TRBD1

CDR3 DNA: TGTGCCAGCAGTTCCGGGGGCAGGAACGAGCAGTACTTC
CDR3 protein: CASSSGGRNEQYF
V gene: TRBV6-5
clone size: -
J gene: TRBJ2-7
D gene: -

CDR3 DNA: TGTGCCTGGAGTGTATATATCGGTGGCTACACCTTC
CDR3 protein: CAWSVYIGGYTF
V gene: TRBV30
clone size: -
J gene: TRBJ1-2
D gene: -

CDR3 DNA: TGTGCCAGCAGCTCAACAGAGGTCCTAGTGATACCGTATGGCACAGATACGCAGTATTTT
CDR3 protein: CASSSTEVLVIPYGTDTQYF
V gene: TRBV7-3
clone size: -
J gene: TRBJ2-3
D gene: -

CDR3 DNA: TGTGCCAGCAGAGCTGGAAACACCATATATTTT
CDR3 protein: CASRAGNTIYF
V gene: TRBV6-5
clone size: -
J gene: TRBJ1-3
D gene: -

CDR3 DNA: TGCGCCAGCAGCCAGGAACTGGACGGACCCTCCGGGGGACACTATGGCTACACCTTC
CDR3 protein: CASSQELDGPSGGHYGYTF
V gene: TRBV4-3
clone size: -
J gene: TRBJ1-2
D gene: -

CDR3 DNA: TGTGCCAGCAGGCGAGAGGAGACCCAGTACTTC
CDR3 protein: CASRREETQYF
V gene: TRBV27
clone size: -
J gene: TRBJ2-5
D gene: -

CDR3 DNA: TGTGCCAGCAGCTTGGACTGGGAAGGTAGCTATGGCTACACCTTC
CDR3 protein: CASSLDWEGSYGYTF
V gene: TRBV5-6
clone size: -
J gene: TRBJ1-2
D gene: -

CDR3 DNA: TGCGCCAGCAGCCTGACTGGGCTAGCGGGGGCTGAGCAGTTCTTC
CDR3 protein: CASSLTGLAGAEQFF
V gene: TRBV5-1
clone size: -
J gene: TRBJ2-1
D gene: TRBD2

CDR3 DNA: TGTGCCAGCTCACCGCCGTACAGGGCTAGCTCTGGAAACACCATATATTTT
CDR3 protein: CASSPPYRASSGNTIYF
V gene: TRBV18
clone size: -
J gene: TRBJ1-3
D gene: -

CDR3 DNA: TGTGCCAGCAGTGCGGGACACATTAGCAATCAGCCCCAGCATTTT
CDR3 protein: CASSAGHISNQPQHF
V gene: TRBV5-8
clone size: once
J gene: TRBJ1-5
D gene: -

CDR3 DNA: TGCGCCAGCATTCCTCCGGGGCCCGGCCAAGGAAAGACCCAGTACTTC
CDR3 protein: CASIPPGPGQGKTQYF
V gene: TRBV10-1
clone size: -
J gene: TRBJ2-5
D gene: -

CDR3 DNA: TGTGCCAGCAGCCAAATGGGGTGGGACTCTGGGGCCAACGTCCTGACTTTC
CDR3 protein: CASSQMGWDSGANVLTF
V gene: TRBV7-8
clone size: -
J gene: TRBJ2-6
D gene: -

CDR3 DNA: TGTGCCAGCAGTGAGGGACGGTGGCTCTACGAGCAGTACTTC
CDR3 protein: CASSEGRWLYEQYF
V gene: TRBV28
clone size: -
J gene: TRBJ2-7
D gene: -

CDR3 DNA: TGCGCCAGCAGTGATCGAGGGTACTCTGGGGCCAACGTCCTGACTTTC
CDR3 protein: CASSDRGYSGANVLTF
V gene: TRBV10-2
clone size: -
J gene: TRBJ2-6
D gene: -

CDR3 DNA: TGTGCCAGCAGCCAACCAGGGGAGGGGAAAGAGACCCAGTACTTC
CDR3 protein: CASSQPGEGKETQYF
V gene: TRBV6-5
clone size: -
J gene: TRBJ2-5
D gene: -

CDR3 DNA: TGTGCCAGCCATACAGGGGAGGGTGACTATGGCTACACCTTC
CDR3 protein: CASHTGEGDYGYTF
V gene: TRBV19
clone size: -
J gene: TRBJ1-2
D gene: TRBD1

CDR3 DNA: TGTGCCATCAGTCCTCGGACAGGGACTAACACTGAAGCTTTCTTT
CDR3 protein: CAISPRTGTNTEAFF
V gene: TRBV10-3
clone size: -
J gene: TRBJ1-1
D gene: TRBD1

CDR3 DNA: TGCGCCAGCAGCAAAGGGCAGGGGTTTTATGGCTACACCTTC
CDR3 protein: CASSKGQGFYGYTF
V gene: TRBV5-1
clone size: -
J gene: TRBJ1-2
D gene: -

CDR3 DNA: TGTGCCTGGCACAGGTTGGGGTACACTGAAGCTTTCTTT
CDR3 protein: CAWHRLGYTEAFF
V gene: TRBV30
clone size: -
J gene: TRBJ1-1
D gene: -

CDR3 DNA: TGTGCCAGTATCCCGGACAGGGGGTCTGAAGCTTTCTTT
CDR3 protein: CASIPDRGSEAFF
V gene: TRBV19
clone size: -
J gene: TRBJ1-1
D gene: TRBD1

CDR3 DNA: TGTGCCAGCAGCGGGACTAGCGGGGGTACAGATACGCAGTATTTT
CDR3 protein: CASSGTSGGTDTQYF
V gene: TRBV7-6
clone size: -
J gene: TRBJ2-3
D gene: TRBD2

CDR3 DNA: TGCGCCAGCAGCTTGGGACAGGATCCCTACGAGCAGTACTTC
CDR3 protein: CASSLGQDPYEQYF
V gene: TRBV5-1
clone size: -
J gene: TRBJ2-7
D gene: -

CDR3 DNA: TGTGCCAGTACCCCCTGGGCATCCGGGCAGGAGCCCCAGCATTTT
CDR3 protein: CASTPWASGQEPQHF
V gene: TRBV19
clone size: -
J gene: TRBJ1-5
D gene: -

CDR3 DNA: TGCGCCAGCAGCCCCCGGGACTGGATCTCCTACGAGCAGTACTTC
CDR3 protein: CASSPRDWISYEQYF
V gene: TRBV5-1
clone size: -
J gene: TRBJ2-7
D gene: -